This TCR beta chain originates from a study of T cell responses to AZD1222 COVID-19 vaccine. Second-dose groups at about 4 or about 12 weeks were pooled. The repertoire was sequenced with immunoSEQ multiplex PCR; TCRdb's copy has only in-frame clones and lacks some. The table lists tens of thousands of clones, almost 90% of them singletons. This clone was seen once. The CDR3 length is 11 residues. V was clipped by 1 base and J by 5 bases, with 2 bases between them. The germline V gene encodes CDR1 MNHNS and CDR2 SASEGT. The sequenced sample was peripheral blood, obtained 28 days after the second AZD1222 dose. The chain employs TRBV6-1 and TRBJ1-1; no clear D. This clonotype originated in an adult who received the AZD1222 COVID-19 vaccine. CDR3 nucleotides: TGTGCCAGCAGTGAAGTAACTGAAGCTTTCTTT. Encoded protein: CASSEVTEAFF.